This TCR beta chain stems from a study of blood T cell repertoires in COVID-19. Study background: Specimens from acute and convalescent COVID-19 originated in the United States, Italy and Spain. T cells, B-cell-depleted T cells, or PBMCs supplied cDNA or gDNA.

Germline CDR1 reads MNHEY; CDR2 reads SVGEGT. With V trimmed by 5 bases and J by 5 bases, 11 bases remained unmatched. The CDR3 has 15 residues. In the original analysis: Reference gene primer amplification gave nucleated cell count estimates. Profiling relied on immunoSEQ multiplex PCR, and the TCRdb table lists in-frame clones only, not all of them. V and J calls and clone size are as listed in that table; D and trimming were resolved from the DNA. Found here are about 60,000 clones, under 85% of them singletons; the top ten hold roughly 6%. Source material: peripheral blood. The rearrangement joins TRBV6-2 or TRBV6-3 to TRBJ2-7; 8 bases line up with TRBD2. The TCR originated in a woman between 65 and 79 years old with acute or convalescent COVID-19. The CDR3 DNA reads TGTGCCAGCAGTGACCATCGGGGGGGTCCCCACGAGCAGTACTTC. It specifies CASSDHRGGPHEQYF.